Listed below are T cell receptor beta chains from one sample, sequenced in a study of T cell changes during pregnancy in multiple sclerosis. The table came from immunoSEQ multiplex PCR; TCRdb's copy has only in-frame clones and leaves some out. The sample records tens of thousands of clones, 85% to 95% being singletons. Sequenced here: CD8+ T cells from peripheral blood mononuclear cells, sampled in the third trimester of pregnancy. These receptors originate from a female donor in good health, enrolled as a control in a pregnancy study. CDR3s include the opening cysteine and the closing phenylalanine or tryptophan. D genes are given only for firm matches. Size is stated for part of the rows, as once, few or many counts, or as a class when the clone is expanded.

clone size: once
D gene: -
J gene: TRBJ2-1
V gene: TRBV29-1
CDR3 protein: CSFSRLYNEQFF
CDR3 DNA: TGCAGCTTTAGTCGACTTTACAATGAGCAGTTCTTC

clone size: few
D gene: -
J gene: TRBJ1-1
V gene: TRBV27
CDR3 protein: CASIGNTEAFF
CDR3 DNA: TGTGCCAGCATCGGGAACACTGAAGCTTTCTTT

clone size: -
D gene: -
J gene: TRBJ2-2
V gene: TRBV4-1
CDR3 protein: CASSHPDADTGELFF
CDR3 DNA: TGCGCCAGCAGCCATCCAGATGCCGACACCGGGGAGCTGTTTTTT

clone size: -
D gene: -
J gene: TRBJ2-3
V gene: TRBV9
CDR3 protein: CASSVSKFTDTQYF
CDR3 DNA: TGTGCCAGCAGCGTATCCAAATTCACAGATACGCAGTATTTT

clone size: -
D gene: TRBD1
J gene: TRBJ2-7
V gene: TRBV13
CDR3 protein: CASSPDRAYEQYF
CDR3 DNA: TGTGCCAGCAGCCCGGACAGGGCTTACGAGCAGTACTTC

clone size: -
D gene: -
J gene: TRBJ1-3
V gene: TRBV4-3
CDR3 protein: CASSQDTSSGNTIYF
CDR3 DNA: TGCGCCAGCAGCCAAGATACGAGCTCTGGAAACACCATATATTTT

clone size: -
D gene: -
J gene: TRBJ2-7
V gene: TRBV6-1
CDR3 protein: CASSEGESSYEQYF
CDR3 DNA: TGTGCCAGCAGTGAAGGGGAGAGCTCCTACGAGCAGTACTTC

clone size: -
D gene: TRBD1
J gene: TRBJ2-1
V gene: TRBV7-2
CDR3 protein: CASSSDRGRGYNEQFF
CDR3 DNA: TGTGCCAGCAGCTCGGACAGGGGCAGAGGCTACAATGAGCAGTTCTTC

clone size: -
D gene: -
J gene: TRBJ2-3
V gene: TRBV7-3
CDR3 protein: CASSGGLYTDTQYF
CDR3 DNA: TGTGCCAGCAGCGGGGGCCTTTACACAGATACGCAGTATTTT

clone size: -
D gene: TRBD1
J gene: TRBJ1-5
V gene: TRBV6-8
CDR3 protein: CASRPSTGLINQPQHF
CDR3 DNA: TGTGCCAGCAGGCCCTCGACAGGGTTAATCAATCAGCCCCAGCATTTT

clone size: -
D gene: -
J gene: TRBJ1-5
V gene: TRBV23-1
CDR3 protein: CASSQARVKNYSNQPQHF
CDR3 DNA: TGCGCCAGCAGTCAAGCCCGCGTCAAAAATTATAGCAATCAGCCCCAGCATTTT

clone size: -
D gene: TRBD1
J gene: TRBJ1-2
V gene: TRBV7-9
CDR3 protein: CASSLGQDNYGYTF
CDR3 DNA: TGTGCCAGCAGCCTCGGACAGGATAACTATGGCTACACCTTC

clone size: -
D gene: TRBD2
J gene: TRBJ2-7
V gene: TRBV19
CDR3 protein: CASSGLAGGYEQYF
CDR3 DNA: TGTGCCAGTAGCGGACTAGCGGGGGGCTACGAGCAGTACTTC

clone size: -
D gene: TRBD1
J gene: TRBJ1-1
V gene: TRBV15
CDR3 protein: CATSRGTSGGTEAFF
CDR3 DNA: TGTGCCACCAGCAGAGGCACCTCAGGGGGAACTGAAGCTTTCTTT

clone size: -
D gene: -
J gene: TRBJ2-2
V gene: TRBV29-1
CDR3 protein: CSGGLVNTGELFF
CDR3 DNA: TGCAGTGGCGGGCTAGTTAACACCGGGGAGCTGTTTTTT

clone size: -
D gene: -
J gene: TRBJ2-7
V gene: TRBV7-9
CDR3 protein: CASSFSSTELTYEQYF
CDR3 DNA: TGTGCCAGCAGCTTTAGCTCGACAGAACTTACCTACGAGCAGTACTTC

clone size: once
D gene: -
J gene: TRBJ2-3
V gene: TRBV27
CDR3 protein: CASSLELPDTQYF
CDR3 DNA: TGTGCCAGCAGTTTAGAGTTGCCGGATACGCAGTATTTT

clone size: -
D gene: -
J gene: TRBJ1-6
V gene: TRBV9
CDR3 protein: CASSSEGDRSPLHF
CDR3 DNA: TGTGCCAGCAGCTCAGAAGGGGATAGGTCACCCCTCCACTTT

clone size: -
D gene: TRBD1
J gene: TRBJ2-7
V gene: TRBV18
CDR3 protein: CASSHIPGQGAYEQYF
CDR3 DNA: TGTGCCAGCTCACACATTCCGGGACAGGGGGCCTACGAGCAGTACTTC

clone size: -
D gene: -
J gene: TRBJ2-7
V gene: TRBV27
CDR3 protein: CASSSPTGTYEQYF
CDR3 DNA: TGTGCCAGCAGTTCTCCGACGGGAACCTACGAGCAGTACTTC

clone size: -
D gene: -
J gene: TRBJ2-1
V gene: TRBV6-5
CDR3 protein: CASRPGTLNEQFF
CDR3 DNA: TGTGCCAGCCGACCGGGGACTCTCAATGAGCAGTTCTTC

clone size: -
D gene: TRBD1
J gene: TRBJ2-7
V gene: TRBV11-2
CDR3 protein: CASSLSLYTGDEQYF
CDR3 DNA: TGTGCCAGCAGCTTATCACTGTATACAGGGGACGAGCAGTACTTC

clone size: -
D gene: TRBD2
J gene: TRBJ2-7
V gene: TRBV11-2
CDR3 protein: CASSLGDGIAGYEQYF
CDR3 DNA: TGTGCCAGCAGCTTAGGGGACGGGATAGCGGGGTACGAGCAGTACTTC

clone size: -
D gene: -
J gene: TRBJ1-1
V gene: TRBV14
CDR3 protein: CASSQDTGMNTEAFF
CDR3 DNA: TGTGCCAGCAGCCAAGATACAGGGATGAACACTGAAGCTTTCTTT

clone size: -
D gene: -
J gene: TRBJ1-2
V gene: TRBV7-2
CDR3 protein: CASSLNSGYGYTF
CDR3 DNA: TGTGCCAGCAGCTTAAATTCCGGCTATGGCTACACCTTC

clone size: -
D gene: -
J gene: TRBJ1-4
V gene: TRBV5-1
CDR3 protein: CASSLAETSWGEKLFF
CDR3 DNA: TGCGCCAGCAGCTTAGCGGAGACCTCGTGGGGTGAAAAACTGTTTTTT

clone size: -
D gene: -
J gene: TRBJ2-3
V gene: TRBV29-1
CDR3 protein: CSVYTDTQYF
CDR3 DNA: TGCAGCGTTTATACAGATACGCAGTATTTT

clone size: -
D gene: -
J gene: TRBJ2-7
V gene: TRBV11-2
CDR3 protein: CASSLYSGEGVYEQYF
CDR3 DNA: TGTGCCAGCAGCTTGTACTCAGGGGAGGGGGTCTACGAGCAGTACTTC

clone size: -
D gene: TRBD1
J gene: TRBJ1-1
V gene: TRBV27
CDR3 protein: CASGTGETEAFF
CDR3 DNA: TGTGCCAGCGGCACAGGGGAGACTGAAGCTTTCTTT

clone size: -
D gene: -
J gene: TRBJ1-3
V gene: TRBV19
CDR3 protein: CASSPLAGGAHTIYF
CDR3 DNA: TGTGCCAGTAGTCCTCTAGCCGGTGGCGCGCACACCATATATTTT

clone size: -
D gene: -
J gene: TRBJ2-7
V gene: TRBV10-3
CDR3 protein: CAISEDSEGYEQYF
CDR3 DNA: TGTGCCATCAGTGAGGACTCCGAGGGCTACGAGCAGTACTTC

clone size: -
D gene: -
J gene: TRBJ1-1
V gene: TRBV19
CDR3 protein: CASSGEERTEAFF
CDR3 DNA: TGTGCCAGTAGTGGGGAGGAAAGGACTGAAGCTTTCTTT

clone size: -
D gene: TRBD1
J gene: TRBJ2-6
V gene: TRBV29-1
CDR3 protein: CSVLEQGTGARNGANVLTF
CDR3 DNA: TGCAGCGTTCTCGAACAGGGGACAGGGGCGAGGAATGGGGCCAACGTCCTGACTTTC

clone size: -
D gene: -
J gene: TRBJ1-1
V gene: TRBV27
CDR3 protein: CASSSRGQGPMNTEAFF
CDR3 DNA: TGTGCCAGCAGTTCGCGTGGACAAGGCCCTATGAACACTGAAGCTTTCTTT

clone size: -
D gene: -
J gene: TRBJ1-5
V gene: TRBV7-9
CDR3 protein: CASTVPNQPQHF
CDR3 DNA: TGTGCCAGCACCGTTCCGAATCAGCCCCAGCATTTT

clone size: -
D gene: -
J gene: TRBJ1-1
V gene: TRBV27
CDR3 protein: CASSLYQANTEAFF
CDR3 DNA: TGTGCCAGCAGTTTGTATCAGGCAAACACTGAAGCTTTCTTT

clone size: once
D gene: -
J gene: TRBJ1-5
V gene: TRBV6-1
CDR3 protein: CASSEGTGINQPQHF
CDR3 DNA: TGTGCCAGCAGTGAAGGGACGGGAATCAATCAGCCCCAGCATTTT

clone size: -
D gene: -
J gene: TRBJ1-4
V gene: TRBV7-9
CDR3 protein: CASSGRTVWEKLFF
CDR3 DNA: TGTGCCAGCAGCGGAAGGACAGTTTGGGAAAAACTGTTTTTT

clone size: -
D gene: TRBD1
J gene: TRBJ1-1
V gene: TRBV5-6
CDR3 protein: CASSFGTGQAFVWAFF
CDR3 DNA: TGTGCCAGCAGCTTTGGGACAGGGCAGGCATTCGTGTGGGCTTTCTTT

clone size: -
D gene: -
J gene: TRBJ1-2
V gene: TRBV5-6
CDR3 protein: CASSRNRDHGYTF
CDR3 DNA: TGTGCCAGCAGCCGTAACAGGGACCATGGCTACACCTTC

clone size: once
D gene: -
J gene: TRBJ2-1
V gene: TRBV7-2
CDR3 protein: CASSLVQETYNEQFF
CDR3 DNA: TGTGCCAGCAGCTTAGTACAGGAGACCTACAATGAGCAGTTCTTC

clone size: -
D gene: -
J gene: TRBJ1-5
V gene: TRBV5-1
CDR3 protein: CASSPSGGAVQPQHF
CDR3 DNA: TGCGCCAGCAGCCCAAGTGGGGGCGCGGTTCAGCCCCAGCATTTT

clone size: many
D gene: TRBD1
J gene: TRBJ1-4
V gene: TRBV5-6
CDR3 protein: CASSTGTGGADEKLFF
CDR3 DNA: TGTGCCAGCAGCACCGGGACAGGGGGCGCAGATGAAAAACTGTTTTTT

clone size: -
D gene: TRBD1
J gene: TRBJ2-5
V gene: TRBV9
CDR3 protein: CASSGGTGVQETQYF
CDR3 DNA: TGTGCCAGCAGCGGGGGGACAGGCGTCCAAGAGACCCAGTACTTC

clone size: -
D gene: TRBD2
J gene: TRBJ2-3
V gene: TRBV4-3
CDR3 protein: CASSQGTSGGTDTQYF
CDR3 DNA: TGCGCCAGCAGCCAGGGGACTAGCGGAGGCACAGATACGCAGTATTTT

clone size: -
D gene: TRBD1
J gene: TRBJ1-1
V gene: TRBV2
CDR3 protein: CASSSGGVTEAFF
CDR3 DNA: TGTGCCAGCAGTTCAGGGGGAGTGACTGAAGCTTTCTTT

clone size: few
D gene: TRBD2
J gene: TRBJ2-3
V gene: TRBV6-4
CDR3 protein: CASSDSSGGTDTQYF
CDR3 DNA: TGTGCCAGCAGTGACTCTAGCGGGGGGACAGATACGCAGTATTTT

clone size: -
D gene: TRBD1
J gene: TRBJ1-2
V gene: TRBV9
CDR3 protein: CASSATTSSRDRARGYTF
CDR3 DNA: TGTGCCAGCAGCGCCACCACCTCATCCCGGGACAGGGCCCGAGGCTACACCTTC

clone size: -
D gene: -
J gene: TRBJ1-2
V gene: TRBV4-1
CDR3 protein: CASSLIPHRESNYGYTF
CDR3 DNA: TGCGCCAGCAGCCTTATCCCCCATCGGGAATCCAACTATGGCTACACCTTC

clone size: -
D gene: -
J gene: TRBJ1-2
V gene: TRBV4-3
CDR3 protein: CASSQVPESGDYTF
CDR3 DNA: TGCGCCAGCAGCCAAGTTCCTGAATCAGGGGACTACACCTTC

clone size: once
D gene: -
J gene: TRBJ2-7
V gene: TRBV18
CDR3 protein: CASSPPDSYEQYF
CDR3 DNA: TGTGCCAGCTCACCACCCGACAGTTACGAGCAGTACTTC

clone size: -
D gene: -
J gene: TRBJ1-1
V gene: TRBV9
CDR3 protein: CASSPLEEPVTEAFF
CDR3 DNA: TGTGCCAGCAGCCCCCTGGAGGAGCCGGTCACTGAAGCTTTCTTT

clone size: -
D gene: -
J gene: TRBJ2-1
V gene: TRBV5-6
CDR3 protein: CASSFTGTTYNEQFF
CDR3 DNA: TGTGCCAGCAGCTTTACAGGGACGACCTACAATGAGCAGTTCTTC

clone size: -
D gene: TRBD1
J gene: TRBJ2-1
V gene: TRBV6-5
CDR3 protein: CASSLTGDEQFF
CDR3 DNA: TGTGCCAGCAGCTTGACAGGGGATGAGCAGTTCTTC

clone size: -
D gene: TRBD1
J gene: TRBJ2-2
V gene: TRBV6-6
CDR3 protein: CASSSDRVETGELFF
CDR3 DNA: TGTGCCAGCAGTTCGGACAGGGTTGAAACCGGGGAGCTGTTTTTT

clone size: -
D gene: -
J gene: TRBJ1-4
V gene: TRBV27
CDR3 protein: CASSSLNQGTNEKLFF
CDR3 DNA: TGTGCCAGCAGCTCGTTAAATCAGGGGACTAATGAAAAACTGTTTTTT

clone size: -
D gene: -
J gene: TRBJ2-1
V gene: TRBV7-9
CDR3 protein: CASSLVDSSYNEQFF
CDR3 DNA: TGTGCCAGCAGCTTAGTCGACAGCTCCTACAATGAGCAGTTCTTC

clone size: -
D gene: TRBD1
J gene: TRBJ1-1
V gene: TRBV7-3
CDR3 protein: CASSLPGQGAFEAFF
CDR3 DNA: TGTGCCAGCAGCTTACCGGGGCAGGGGGCGTTTGAAGCTTTCTTT

clone size: -
D gene: -
J gene: TRBJ1-1
V gene: TRBV25-1
CDR3 protein: CASSAGLRNTEAFF
CDR3 DNA: TGTGCCAGCAGTGCGGGACTCCGGAACACTGAAGCTTTCTTT